Listed below are T cell receptor beta chains from one sample, sequenced in a study of blood T cell repertoires in COVID-19. Repertoires were generated with immunoSEQ multiplex PCR, while TCRdb's copy carries only in-frame clones and drops some. This sample has some 260,000 clones, with approximately 90% found just once. Sequenced sample: PBMCs or T cells enriched from blood (not recorded which). Receptor source: a man in his forties who had recovered from COVID-19. The CDR3 runs from the conserved cysteine through the conserved F or W. Each record gives: J gene, V gene, clone size, D gene, CDR3 protein, CDR3 DNA. The D gene is left open where the match is weak. Only some rows state a clone size, as once, few, many or a class for expanded clones.

TRBJ2-3 TRBV30 . . CAWSAGTQYF TGTGCCTGGTCCGCCGGGACGCAGTATTTT
TRBJ2-5 TRBV19 . TRBD1 CASSVRDRGLVYQETQYF TGTGCCAGTAGTGTCCGGGACAGGGGGCTTGTATATCAAGAGACCCAGTACTTC
TRBJ1-1 TRBV18 few . CASSPPETDTEAFF TGTGCCAGCTCACCACCGGAGACGGACACTGAAGCTTTCTTT
TRBJ2-2 TRBV10-2 . TRBD2 CASSDSGRARSGELFF TGCGCCAGCAGTGATAGCGGGAGGGCCCGATCCGGGGAGCTGTTTTTT
TRBJ2-5 TRBV29-1 . . CSVERSGRVETQYF TGCAGCGTTGAAAGGTCCGGCAGGGTAGAGACCCAGTACTTC
TRBJ2-4 TRBV27 . TRBD1 CASSPGQGNIQYF TGTGCCAGCAGTCCGGGACAGGGTAACATTCAGTACTTC
TRBJ1-4 TRBV7-8 . . CASSLQGLPIEKLFF TGTGCCAGCAGCTTACAGGGGCTCCCAATTGAAAAACTGTTTTTT
TRBJ1-1 TRBV3-1/TRBV3-2 . . CASSRKGGRNTEAFF TGTGCCAGCAGCCGTAAGGGGGGGCGTAACACTGAAGCTTTCTTT
TRBJ1-6 TRBV7-2 . . CASSLRQLGYNSPLHF TGTGCCAGCAGCTTACGACAGCTCGGCTATAATTCACCCCTCCACTTT
TRBJ2-1 TRBV12-3/TRBV12-4 . TRBD1 CASSRDSYNEQFF TGTGCCAGCAGCAGGGACAGTTACAATGAGCAGTTCTTC
TRBJ2-2 TRBV9 . . CASSGQLANTGELFF TGTGCCAGCAGCGGACAGCTCGCGAACACCGGGGAGCTGTTTTTT